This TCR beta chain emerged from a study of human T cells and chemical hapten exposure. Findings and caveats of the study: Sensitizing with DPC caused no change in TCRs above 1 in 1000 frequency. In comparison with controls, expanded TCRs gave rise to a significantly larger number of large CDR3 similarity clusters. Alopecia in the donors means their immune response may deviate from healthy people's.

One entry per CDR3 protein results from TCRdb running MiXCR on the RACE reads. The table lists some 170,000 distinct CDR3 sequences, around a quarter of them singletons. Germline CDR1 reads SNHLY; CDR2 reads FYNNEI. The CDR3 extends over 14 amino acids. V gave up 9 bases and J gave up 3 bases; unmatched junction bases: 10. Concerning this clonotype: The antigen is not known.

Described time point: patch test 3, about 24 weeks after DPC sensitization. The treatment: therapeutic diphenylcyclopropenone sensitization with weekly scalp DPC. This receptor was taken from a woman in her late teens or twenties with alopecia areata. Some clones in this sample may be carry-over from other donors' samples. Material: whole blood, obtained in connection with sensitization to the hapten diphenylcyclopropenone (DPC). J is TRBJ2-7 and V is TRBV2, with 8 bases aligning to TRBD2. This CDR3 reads CARSTGLGVYEQYF. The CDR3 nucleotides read TGTGCCAGATCCACGGGACTAGGAGTCTACGAGCAGTACTTC.